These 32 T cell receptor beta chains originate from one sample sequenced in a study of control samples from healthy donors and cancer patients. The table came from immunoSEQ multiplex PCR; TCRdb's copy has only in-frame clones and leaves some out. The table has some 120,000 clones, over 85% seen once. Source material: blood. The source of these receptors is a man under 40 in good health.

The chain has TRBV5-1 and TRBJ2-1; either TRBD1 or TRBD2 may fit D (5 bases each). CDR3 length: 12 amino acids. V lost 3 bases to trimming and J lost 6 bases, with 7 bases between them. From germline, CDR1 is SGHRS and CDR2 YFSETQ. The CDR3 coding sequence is TGCGCCAGCAGCTCTGGGGGCAATGAGCAGTTCTTC. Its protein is CASSSGGNEQFF.

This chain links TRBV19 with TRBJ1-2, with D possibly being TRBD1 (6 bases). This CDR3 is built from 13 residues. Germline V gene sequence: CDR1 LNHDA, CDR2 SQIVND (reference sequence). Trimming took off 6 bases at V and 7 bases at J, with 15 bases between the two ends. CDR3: CASRGQQMGGYTF. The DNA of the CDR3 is TGTGCCAGTAGAGGACAGCAGATGGGTGGCTACACCTTC.

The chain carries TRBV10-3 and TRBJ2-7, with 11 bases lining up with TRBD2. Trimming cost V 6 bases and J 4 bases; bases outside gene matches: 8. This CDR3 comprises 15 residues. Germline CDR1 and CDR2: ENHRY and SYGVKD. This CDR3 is CAIRGLAGGQYEQYF. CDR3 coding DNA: TGTGCCATCAGAGGACTAGCGGGCGGACAGTACGAGCAGTACTTC.

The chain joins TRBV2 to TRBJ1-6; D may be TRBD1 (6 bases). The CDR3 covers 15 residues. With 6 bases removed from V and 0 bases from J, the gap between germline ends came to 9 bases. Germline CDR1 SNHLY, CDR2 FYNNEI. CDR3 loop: CASSGQPSYNSPLHF. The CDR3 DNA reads TGTGCCAGCAGCGGACAGCCCTCCTATAATTCACCCCTCCACTTT.

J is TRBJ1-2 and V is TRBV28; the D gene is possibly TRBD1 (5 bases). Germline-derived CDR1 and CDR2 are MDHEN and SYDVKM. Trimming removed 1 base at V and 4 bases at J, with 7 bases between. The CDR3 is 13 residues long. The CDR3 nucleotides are TGTGCCAGCAGTTTATCAGGGTCCTATGGCTACACCTTC. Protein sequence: CASSLSGSYGYTF.

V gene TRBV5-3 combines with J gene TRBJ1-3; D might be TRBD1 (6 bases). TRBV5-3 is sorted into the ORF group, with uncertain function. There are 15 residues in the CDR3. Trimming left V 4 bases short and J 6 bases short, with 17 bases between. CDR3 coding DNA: TGTGCCAGAAGCCCCGGACAGCCAAGGGAAAACACCATATATTTT. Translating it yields CARSPGQPRENTIYF.

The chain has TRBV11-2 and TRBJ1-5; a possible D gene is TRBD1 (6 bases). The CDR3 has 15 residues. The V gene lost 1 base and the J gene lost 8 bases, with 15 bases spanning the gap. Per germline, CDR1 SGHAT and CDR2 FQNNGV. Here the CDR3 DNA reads TGTGCCAGCAGCTTAGCCCACAGGGTTGTAAAGCCCCAGCATTTT. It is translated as CASSLAHRVVKPQHF. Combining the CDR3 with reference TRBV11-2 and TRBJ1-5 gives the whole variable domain EAGVAQSPRYKIIEKRQSVAFWCNPISGHATLYWYQQILGQGPKLLIQFQNNGVVDDSQLPKDRFSAERLKGVDSTLKIQPAKLEDSAVYLCASSLAHRVVKPQHFGDGTRLSIL.

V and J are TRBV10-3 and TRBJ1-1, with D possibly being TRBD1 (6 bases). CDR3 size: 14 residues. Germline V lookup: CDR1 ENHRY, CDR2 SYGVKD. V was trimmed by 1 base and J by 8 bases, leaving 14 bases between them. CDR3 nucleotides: TGTGCCATCAGTGAGTTCGAAGGGGGGGAAGAAGCTTTCTTT. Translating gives CAISEFEGGEEAFF.

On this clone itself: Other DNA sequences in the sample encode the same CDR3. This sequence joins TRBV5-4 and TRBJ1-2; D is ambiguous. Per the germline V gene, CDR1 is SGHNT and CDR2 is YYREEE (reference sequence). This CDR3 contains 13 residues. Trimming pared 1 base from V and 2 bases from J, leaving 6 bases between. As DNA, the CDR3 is TGTGCCAGCAGCTTGACAGCCAACTATGGCTACACCTTC. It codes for CASSLTANYGYTF.

The CDR3 spells CASSDSGTSGGNEQFF. The CDR3 region has the DNA TGTGCCAGCAGTGACTCCGGGACTAGCGGGGGTAATGAGCAGTTCTTC. The chain uses TRBV6-4 and TRBJ2-1, with 14 bases fitting TRBD2. The CDR3 contains 16 residues. Germline trimming cut 0 bases from V and 7 bases from J; bases unmatched to any gene: 2. Germline CDR1 MRHNA, CDR2 SNTAGT.

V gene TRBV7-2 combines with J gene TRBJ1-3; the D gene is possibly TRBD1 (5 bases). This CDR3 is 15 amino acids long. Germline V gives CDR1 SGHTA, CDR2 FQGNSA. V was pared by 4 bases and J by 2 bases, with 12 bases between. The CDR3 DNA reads TGTGCCAGCAGCTGGGGGGGGGTCCCTGGAAACACCATATATTTT. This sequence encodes CASSWGGVPGNTIYF.

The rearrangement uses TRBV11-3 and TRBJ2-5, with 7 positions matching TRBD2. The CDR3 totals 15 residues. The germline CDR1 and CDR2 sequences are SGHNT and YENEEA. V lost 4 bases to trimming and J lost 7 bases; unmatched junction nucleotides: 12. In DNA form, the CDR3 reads TGTGCCAGCAGCTGGGGAGGGCCAGGGAAAGGGACCCAGTACTTC. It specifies CASSWGGPGKGTQYF.

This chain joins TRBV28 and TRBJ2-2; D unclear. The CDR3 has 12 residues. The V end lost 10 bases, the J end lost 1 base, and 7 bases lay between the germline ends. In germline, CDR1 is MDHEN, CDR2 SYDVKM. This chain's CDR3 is CATTQNTGELFF. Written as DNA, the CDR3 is TGTGCCACGACGCAGAACACCGGGGAGCTGTTTTTT.

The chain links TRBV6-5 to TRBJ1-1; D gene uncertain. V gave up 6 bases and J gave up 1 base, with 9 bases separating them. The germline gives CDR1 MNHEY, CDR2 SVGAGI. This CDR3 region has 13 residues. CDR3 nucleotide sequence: TGTGCCAGCAGCAGGCAGGAGAACACTGAAGCTTTCTTT. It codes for CASSRQENTEAFF.

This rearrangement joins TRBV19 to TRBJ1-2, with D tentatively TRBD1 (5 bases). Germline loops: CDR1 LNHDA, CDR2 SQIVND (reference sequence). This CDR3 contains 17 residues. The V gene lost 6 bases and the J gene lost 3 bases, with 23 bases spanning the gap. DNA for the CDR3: TGTGCCAGTAGCCCAATCTCCCTCGGGACCTATGACTATGGCTACACCTTC. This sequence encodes CASSPISLGTYDYGYTF. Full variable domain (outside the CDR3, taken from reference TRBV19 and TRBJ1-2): DGGITQSPKYLFRKEGQNVTLSCEQNLNHDAMYWYRQDPGQGLRLIYYSQIVNDFQKGDIAEGYSVSREKKESFPLTVTSAQKNPTAFYLCASSPISLGTYDYGYTFGSGTRLTVV.

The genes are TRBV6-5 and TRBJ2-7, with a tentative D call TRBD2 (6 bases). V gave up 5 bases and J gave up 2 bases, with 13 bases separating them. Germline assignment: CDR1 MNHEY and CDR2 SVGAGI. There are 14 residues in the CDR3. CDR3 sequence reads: CASSPLGGAYEQYF. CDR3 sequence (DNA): TGTGCCAGCAGTCCCCTTGGAGGGGCCTACGAGCAGTACTTC.

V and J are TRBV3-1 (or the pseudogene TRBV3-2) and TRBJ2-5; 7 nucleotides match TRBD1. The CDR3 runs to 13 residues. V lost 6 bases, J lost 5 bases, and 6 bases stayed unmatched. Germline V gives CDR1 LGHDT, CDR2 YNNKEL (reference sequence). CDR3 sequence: CASSDRVLETQYF. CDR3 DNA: TGTGCCAGCAGTGACAGGGTTTTGGAGACCCAGTACTTC.

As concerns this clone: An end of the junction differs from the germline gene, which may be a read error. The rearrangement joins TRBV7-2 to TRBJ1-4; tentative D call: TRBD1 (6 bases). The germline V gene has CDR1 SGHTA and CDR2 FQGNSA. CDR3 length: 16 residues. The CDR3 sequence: CASSLAWTEPNEKLFF. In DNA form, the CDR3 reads TGTGCCAGCAGCCTAGCATGGACAGAGCCTAATGAAAAACTGTTTTTT.

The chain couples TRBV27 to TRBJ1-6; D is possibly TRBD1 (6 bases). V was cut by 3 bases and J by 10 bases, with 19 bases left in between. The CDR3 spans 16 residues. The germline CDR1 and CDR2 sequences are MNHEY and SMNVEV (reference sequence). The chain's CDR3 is CASSFLSAGAESPLHF. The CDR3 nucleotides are TGTGCCAGCAGTTTTCTATCGGCGGGGGCGGAATCACCCCTCCACTTT.

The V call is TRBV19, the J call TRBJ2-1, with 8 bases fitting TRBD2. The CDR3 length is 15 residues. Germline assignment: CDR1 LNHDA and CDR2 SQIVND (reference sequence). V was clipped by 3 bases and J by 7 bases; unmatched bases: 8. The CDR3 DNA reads TGTGCCAGTAGTATCTGGGCGGGGGGTTTAAATGAGCAGTTCTTC. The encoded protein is CASSIWAGGLNEQFF. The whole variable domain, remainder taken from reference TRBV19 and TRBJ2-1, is DGGITQSPKYLFRKEGQNVTLSCEQNLNHDAMYWYRQDPGQGLRLIYYSQIVNDFQKGDIAEGYSVSREKKESFPLTVTSAQKNPTAFYLCASSIWAGGLNEQFFGPGTRLTVL.

The CDR3 DNA reads TGCGCCAGCAGCCAATTATACAGGGTGAGGAACACTGAAGCTTTCTTT. This gives the protein CASSQLYRVRNTEAFF. This chain connects TRBV10-1 to TRBJ1-1, with a possible D match to TRBD1 (6 bases). The germline V gene has CDR1 WNHNN and CDR2 SYGVQD (reference sequence). The CDR3 is 16 residues long. The V gene lost 6 bases and the J gene lost 1 base, with 18 bases spanning the gap.

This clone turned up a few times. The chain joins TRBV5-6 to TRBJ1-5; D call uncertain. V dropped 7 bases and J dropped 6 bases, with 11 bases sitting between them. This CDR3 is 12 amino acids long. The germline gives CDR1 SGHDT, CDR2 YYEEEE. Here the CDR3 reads CASSLSGQPQHF. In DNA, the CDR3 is TGTGCCAGCTCTCTATCCGGTCAGCCCCAGCATTTT. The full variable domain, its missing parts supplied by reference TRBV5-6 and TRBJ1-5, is DAGVTQSPTHLIKTRGQQVTLRCSPKSGHDTVSWYQQALGQGPQFIFQYYEEEERQRGNFPDRFSGHQFPNYSSELNVNALLLGDSALYLCASSLSGQPQHFGDGTRLSIL.

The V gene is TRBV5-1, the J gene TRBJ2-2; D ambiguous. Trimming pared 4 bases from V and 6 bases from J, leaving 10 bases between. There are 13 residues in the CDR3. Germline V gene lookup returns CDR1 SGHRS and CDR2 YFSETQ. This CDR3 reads CASSPVKAGELFF. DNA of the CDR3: TGCGCCAGCAGCCCAGTAAAGGCCGGGGAGCTGTTTTTT.

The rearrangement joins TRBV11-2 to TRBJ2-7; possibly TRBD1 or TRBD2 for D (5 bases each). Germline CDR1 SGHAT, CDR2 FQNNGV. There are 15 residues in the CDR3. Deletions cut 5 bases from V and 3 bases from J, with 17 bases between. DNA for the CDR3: TGTGCCAGCAGCCCCCGGGACGAGCGTCTCTACGAGCAGTACTTC. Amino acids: CASSPRDERLYEQYF.

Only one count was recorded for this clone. CDR3 nucleotides: TGTGCCAGCAGGAGGAGGGGGACCACAGATACGCAGTATTTT. Encoded protein: CASRRRGTTDTQYF. This chain links TRBV6-6 with TRBJ2-3; the D call may be TRBD1 or TRBD2 (6 bases each). This CDR3 comprises 14 residues. Trimming shortened V by 6 bases and J by 2 bases, and 12 bases separated the two germline ends. Germline V gives CDR1 MNHNY, CDR2 SVGAGI (reference sequence).

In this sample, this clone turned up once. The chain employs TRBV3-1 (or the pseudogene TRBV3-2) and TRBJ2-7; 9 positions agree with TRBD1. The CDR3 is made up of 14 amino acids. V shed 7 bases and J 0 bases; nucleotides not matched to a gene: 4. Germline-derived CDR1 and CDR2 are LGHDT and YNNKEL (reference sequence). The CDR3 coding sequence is TGTGCCAGCACTACAGGGGGCGCCTCCTACGAGCAGTACTTC. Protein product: CASTTGGASYEQYF.

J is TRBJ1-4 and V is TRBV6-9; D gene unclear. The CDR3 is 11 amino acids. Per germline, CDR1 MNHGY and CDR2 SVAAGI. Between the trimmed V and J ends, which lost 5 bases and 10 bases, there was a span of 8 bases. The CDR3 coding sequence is TGTGCCAGCAGTCCGGATGGAAAACTGTTTTTT. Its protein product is CASSPDGKLFF.

The CDR3 reads CASSQDPSPSYNEQFF. As DNA, the CDR3 is TGCGCCAGCAGCCAAGATCCCTCCCCATCCTACAATGAGCAGTTCTTC. The chain employs TRBV4-3 and TRBJ2-1; D gene uncertain. Germline V lookup: CDR1 LGHNA, CDR2 YSLEER. Trimming took off 0 bases at V and 1 base at J, with 10 bases between the two ends. This CDR3 spans 16 amino acids.

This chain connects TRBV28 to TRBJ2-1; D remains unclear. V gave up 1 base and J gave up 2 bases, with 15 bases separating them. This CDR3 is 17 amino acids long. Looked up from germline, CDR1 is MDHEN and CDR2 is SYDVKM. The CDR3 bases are TGTGCCAGCAGTTTATACCCTCTCGGCAGAACCTACAATGAGCAGTTCTTC. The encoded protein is CASSLYPLGRTYNEQFF.

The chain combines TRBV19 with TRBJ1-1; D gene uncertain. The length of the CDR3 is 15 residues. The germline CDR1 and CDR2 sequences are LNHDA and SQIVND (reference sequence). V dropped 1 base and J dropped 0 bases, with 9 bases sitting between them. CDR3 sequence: CASSIVSGMNTEAFF. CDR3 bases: TGTGCCAGTAGTATAGTTTCGGGAATGAACACTGAAGCTTTCTTT.

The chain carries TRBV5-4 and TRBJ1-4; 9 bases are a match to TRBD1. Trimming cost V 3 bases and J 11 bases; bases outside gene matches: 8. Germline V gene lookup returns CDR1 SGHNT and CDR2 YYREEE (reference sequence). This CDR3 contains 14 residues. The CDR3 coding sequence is TGTGCCAGCAGCTCCCAGGACAGGGGCTTTAAACTGTTTTTT. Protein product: CASSSQDRGFKLFF.

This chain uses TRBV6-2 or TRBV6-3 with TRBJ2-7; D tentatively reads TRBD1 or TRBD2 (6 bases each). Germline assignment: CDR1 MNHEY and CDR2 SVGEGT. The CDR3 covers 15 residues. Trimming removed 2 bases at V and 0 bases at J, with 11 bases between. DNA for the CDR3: TGTGCCAGCAGTTACGAGGGGGGTCGCTCCTACGAGCAGTACTTC. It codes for CASSYEGGRSYEQYF.